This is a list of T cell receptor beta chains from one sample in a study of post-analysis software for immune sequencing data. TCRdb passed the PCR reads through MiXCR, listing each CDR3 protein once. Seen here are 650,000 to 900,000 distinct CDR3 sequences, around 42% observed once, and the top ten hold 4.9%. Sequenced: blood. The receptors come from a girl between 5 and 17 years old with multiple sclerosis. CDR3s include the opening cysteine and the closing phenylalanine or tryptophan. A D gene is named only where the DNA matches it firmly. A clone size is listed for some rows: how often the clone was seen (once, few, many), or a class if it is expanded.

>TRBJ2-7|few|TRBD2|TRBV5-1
TGCGCCAGCAGCGGGGGACTAGCGTCGTACGAGCAGTACTTC
CASSGGLASYEQYF
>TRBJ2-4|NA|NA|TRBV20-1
TGCAGTGCTAGAGATGGTCCAGAGCAGTACTTC
CSARDGPEQYF
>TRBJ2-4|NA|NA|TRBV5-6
TGTGCCAGCAGCTTGTCTAGCGAAAACATTCAGTACTTC
CASSLSSENIQYF
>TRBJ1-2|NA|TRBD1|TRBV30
TGTGCCCTTGGGACAGGGGTGAGGAACTATGGCTACACCTTC
CALGTGVRNYGYTF
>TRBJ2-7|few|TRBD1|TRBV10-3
TGTGCCATCAGCTCCGGGACAGGGGACTACGAGCAGTACTTC
CAISSGTGDYEQYF
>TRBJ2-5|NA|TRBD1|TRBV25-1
TGTGCCAGCAGCATACAGGGGGAGCAGTACTTC
CASSIQGEQYF
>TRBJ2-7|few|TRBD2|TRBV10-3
TGTGCCATCAGTGAGCGGACTAGCGGGAGGGCCTACGAGCAGTACTTC
CAISERTSGRAYEQYF
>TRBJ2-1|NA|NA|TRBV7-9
TGTGCCAGCAGCCCATTAAGAGGCTCCTACAATGAGCAGTTCTTC
CASSPLRGSYNEQFF
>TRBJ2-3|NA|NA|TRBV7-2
TGTGCCAGCAGCCCGCGACAGCTGCGGGACACAGATACGCAGTATTTT
CASSPRQLRDTDTQYF
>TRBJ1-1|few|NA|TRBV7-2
TGTGCCAGCAGCAAATCCGGGGCGAACACTGAAGCTTTCTTT
CASSKSGANTEAFF
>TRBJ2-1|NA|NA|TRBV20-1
TGCAGTGCACAACCCGGGACTCGAATTTACAATGAGCAGTTCTTC
CSAQPGTRIYNEQFF
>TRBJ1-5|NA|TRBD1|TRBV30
TGTGCCTGGAGTGGCCGGGACAGGAGATATCAGCCCCAGCATTTT
CAWSGRDRRYQPQHF
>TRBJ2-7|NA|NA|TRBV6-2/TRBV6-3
TGTGCCAGCAGTTCCCCTGGAAACAGCGTACTAGGGGACTACGAGCAGTACTTC
CASSSPGNSVLGDYEQYF
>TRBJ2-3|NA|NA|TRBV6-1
TGTGCCAGCACTCCACTCGGTAATACGCAGTATTTT
CASTPLGNTQYF
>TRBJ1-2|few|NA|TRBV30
TGTGCCTGGGCCCGAGGGACTCCGAATGGCTACACCTTC
CAWARGTPNGYTF
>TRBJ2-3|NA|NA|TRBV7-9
TGTGCCAGCAGCTTAGGGGGGTTGGACAGAAGCACAGATACGCAGTATTTT
CASSLGGLDRSTDTQYF
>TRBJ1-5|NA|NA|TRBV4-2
TGTGCCAGCAGCCAAGCGACGGGGGCCGGCAATCAGCCCCAGCATTTT
CASSQATGAGNQPQHF
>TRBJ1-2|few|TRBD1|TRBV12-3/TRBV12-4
TGTGCCAGCAGTTTAAAGGAGGGGGCATGGGGCTACACCTTC
CASSLKEGAWGYTF
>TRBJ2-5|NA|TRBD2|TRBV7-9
TGTGCCAGCAGCTTAGCGCACGCGGGGGTGCAGTACTTC
CASSLAHAGVQYF
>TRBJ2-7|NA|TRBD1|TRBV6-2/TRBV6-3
TGTGCCAGCAGTTCAAGACAGGGGAGCTCCTACGAGCAGTACTTC
CASSSRQGSSYEQYF
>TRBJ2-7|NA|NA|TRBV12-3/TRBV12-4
TGTGCCAGCAGTTTTCGCCGCTACGAGCAGTACTTC
CASSFRRYEQYF
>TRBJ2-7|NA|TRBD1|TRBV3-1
TGTGCCAGCAGCCGGGAACAGGGGGTCTACGAGCAGTACTTC
CASSREQGVYEQYF
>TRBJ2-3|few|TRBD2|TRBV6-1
TGTGCCAGCAGGGCGGCTAGCGGTTACGCAGATACGCAGTATTTT
CASRAASGYADTQYF
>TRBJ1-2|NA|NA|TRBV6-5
TGTGCCACCCTCGAGGGACCGACTAACTATGGCTACACCTTC
CATLEGPTNYGYTF
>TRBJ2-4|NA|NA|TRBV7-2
TGTGCCAGCAGCTTAGTTGTGAATAGGGCAGGGCGCGCCAAAAACATTCAGTACTTC
CASSLVVNRAGRAKNIQYF
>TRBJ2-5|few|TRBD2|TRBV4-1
TGCGCCAGCAGCCAAGATGGGGTAGCGGGAGGGCGGTTGGAGCAGTACTTC
CASSQDGVAGGRLEQYF
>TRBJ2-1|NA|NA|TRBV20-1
TGCAGTGCTCCCCCCGCGGGACCTTTCTCCTACAATGAGCAGTTCTTC
CSAPPAGPFSYNEQFF
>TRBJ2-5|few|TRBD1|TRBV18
TGTGCCAGCTCCCCATCACAGGGGAACCAAGAGACCCAGTACTTC
CASSPSQGNQETQYF
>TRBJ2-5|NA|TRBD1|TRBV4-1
TGCGCCAGCAGCCAACCGGGACAGGGAGAGACCCAGTACTTC
CASSQPGQGETQYF
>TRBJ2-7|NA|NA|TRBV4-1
TGCGCCAGCAGCCCACCAGGGTTAGCCTACGAGCAGTACTTC
CASSPPGLAYEQYF
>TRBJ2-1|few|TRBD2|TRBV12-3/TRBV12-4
TGTGCCAGCAGTCAAACCGGGACTACGTATGAGCAGTTCTTC
CASSQTGTTYEQFF
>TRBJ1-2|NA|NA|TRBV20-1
TGCAGTGCTAGGTCTAAGACCTATGGCTACACCTTC
CSARSKTYGYTF
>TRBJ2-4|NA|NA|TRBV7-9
TGTGCCAGCGGCTTAGGCTTTCGGGTGGCAGGGCAAAACATTCAGTACTTC
CASGLGFRVAGQNIQYF
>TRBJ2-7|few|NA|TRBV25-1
TGTGCCAGCAGTGGCGGGACCCCCCTTGCCCACGAGCAGTACTTC
CASSGGTPLAHEQYF
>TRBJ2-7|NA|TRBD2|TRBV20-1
TGCAGTGCTAGAGATAGGATAAGCGGGAGGGTCTACGAGCAGTACTTC
CSARDRISGRVYEQYF
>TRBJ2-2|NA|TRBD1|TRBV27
TGTGCCAGCATGTCGCCGGGACAGGTGAACACCGGGGAGCTGTTTTTT
CASMSPGQVNTGELFF
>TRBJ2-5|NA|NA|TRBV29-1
TGCAGCGTTACCGACGCGGTCCTCATGGGCTATGAGCAGTACTTC
CSVTDAVLMGYEQYF
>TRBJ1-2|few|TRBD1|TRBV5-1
TGCGCCAGCAGCTTGGAAGGGGGCTCCCACTATGGCTACACCTTC
CASSLEGGSHYGYTF
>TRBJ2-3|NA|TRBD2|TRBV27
TGTGCCAGCAGTTTAAATGGGCTAGCGGGAGTTCCAGATACGCAGTATTTT
CASSLNGLAGVPDTQYF
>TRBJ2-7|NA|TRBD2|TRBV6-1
TGTGCCAGCAGTGCGACCGGGACTAGCAGGTACGAGCAGTACTTC
CASSATGTSRYEQYF
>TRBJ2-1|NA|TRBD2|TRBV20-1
TGCAGTGCTAGACAGCGGGAGGGCGACAATGAGCAGTTCTTC
CSARQREGDNEQFF
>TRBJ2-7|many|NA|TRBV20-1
TGCAGTGCTAGAGACGGGGTCTCCTACGAGCAGTACTTC
CSARDGVSYEQYF
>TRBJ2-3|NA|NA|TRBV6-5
TGTGCCAGCAGTTACCTTCCCCTAGGGGCAGATACGCAGTATTTT
CASSYLPLGADTQYF
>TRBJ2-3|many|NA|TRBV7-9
TGTGCCAGCAGTTTAGATACGCAGTATTTT
CASSLDTQYF
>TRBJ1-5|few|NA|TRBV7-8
TGTGCCAGCAGCTTATCGCGGCGGGCTAATCAGCCCCAGCATTTT
CASSLSRRANQPQHF
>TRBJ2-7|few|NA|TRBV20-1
TGCAGTGCTAGAGCGGACGGCGGTTCCTACGAGCAGTACTTC
CSARADGGSYEQYF
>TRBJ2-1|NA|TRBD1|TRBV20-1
TGCAGTGCTAGAGGCGACAGGGTTCCATACAATGAGCAGTTCTTC
CSARGDRVPYNEQFF
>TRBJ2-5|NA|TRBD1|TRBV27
TGTGCCAGCAGTCCTCACAGGGGAGAAACTTTTCGGTTTGAGTACTTC
CASSPHRGETFRFEYF
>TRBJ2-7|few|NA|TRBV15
TGTGCCACCAGCAAGGAGGGAGGAGTCTTAACCTACGAGCAGTACTTC
CATSKEGGVLTYEQYF
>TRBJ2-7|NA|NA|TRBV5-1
TGCGCCAGCGGGTGGCAGGGAGGCTACGAGCAGTACTTC
CASGWQGGYEQYF
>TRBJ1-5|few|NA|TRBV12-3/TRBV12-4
TGTGCCAGCAGGACAGACAATAGCAATCAGCCCCAGCATTTT
CASRTDNSNQPQHF
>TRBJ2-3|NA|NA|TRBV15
TGTGCCACCAGCAGAGCGGACGAGGACCCTTACACAGATACGCAGTATTTT
CATSRADEDPYTDTQYF
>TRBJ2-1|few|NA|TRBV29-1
TGCAGCGTTGCGGTGCCCCCGTACAATGAGCAGTTCTTC
CSVAVPPYNEQFF
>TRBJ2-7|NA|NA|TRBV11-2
TGTGCCAGCAGCCGAACCACAGTTCAGGGAAGGTACGAGCAGTACTTC
CASSRTTVQGRYEQYF
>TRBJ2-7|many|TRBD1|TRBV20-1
TGCAGTGCTATTGGGACAGGCTTCTCCTACGAGCAGTACTTC
CSAIGTGFSYEQYF
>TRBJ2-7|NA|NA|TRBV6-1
TGTGCCACCCATTACGTGGGCCGAGACGAGCAGTACTTC
CATHYVGRDEQYF